These 18 T cell receptor beta chains were sequenced from one sample in a study of T cell repertoires in cytomegalovirus infection. TCRdb passed the reads through MiXCR, listing each CDR3 protein once. The sample yields about 400,000 distinct CDR3 sequences, about a sixth seen once. Material: PBMCs. These TCRs come from a human donor in good health (CMV status not recorded). Some clones in this sample may be carry-over from other donors' samples.

This clonotype was recorded a few times. The chain joins TRBV6-1 to TRBJ2-4; D may be TRBD2 (5 bases). V lost 5 bases and J lost 6, with 20 bases in between. CDR1 and CDR2 (germline): MNHNS, SASEGT. The CDR3 has 16 residues. The CDR3, as DNA: TGTGCCAGCAGTCCCCCGCTAGAGGGTAATGGAAACATTCAGTACTTC. Its translation is CASSPPLEGNGNIQYF.

The sample holds many counts of this clonotype. This rearrangement joins TRBV7-8 to TRBJ2-1; D gene ambiguous. CDR1 and CDR2 from the germline V gene are SGHVS and FQNEAQ. This CDR3 is 16 amino acids long. V lost 3 bases to trimming and J lost 4 bases, with 16 bases between them. CDR3 amino acids: CASSLRLKIGYNEQFF. CDR3 sequence (DNA): TGTGCCAGCAGCTTGCGTTTGAAGATAGGGTACAATGAGCAGTTCTTC.

The rearrangement links TRBV10-3 to TRBJ2-7, with D perhaps TRBD1 (5 bases). This CDR3 has 15 amino acids. The V gene's germline CDR1 is ENHRY and CDR2 SYGVKD. V was cut by 3 bases and J by 0 bases, with 12 bases left in between. This CDR3 reads CAISEIETVSYEQYF. As DNA, the CDR3 is TGTGCCATCAGTGAAATCGAGACAGTCTCCTACGAGCAGTACTTC.

This clonotype showed up many times. The chain links TRBV10-3 to TRBJ2-7, with 8 bases lining up with TRBD1. Germline CDR1 is ENHRY and CDR2 is SYGVKD. This CDR3 has 14 amino acids. V was pared by 7 bases and J by 4 bases, with 9 bases of the junction left unmatched. CDR3 bases: TGTGCCATCAATGCGCCGACAGGGGATTACGAGCAGTACTTC. Amino acid sequence: CAINAPTGDYEQYF.

This chain uses TRBV5-1 with TRBJ1-4, with unresolved D. Germline V gene sequence: CDR1 SGHRS, CDR2 YFSETQ. CDR3 length: 16 amino acids. Trimming shortened V by 4 bases and J by 6 bases, and 19 bases separated the two germline ends. The CDR3 is CASSLGLASRDEKLFF. CDR3 sequence (DNA): TGCGCCAGCAGCCTTGGTTTGGCGTCTCGAGATGAAAAACTGTTTTTT. Variable domain in full (rest from reference TRBV5-1 and TRBJ1-4): KAGVTQTPRYLIKTRGQQVTLSCSPISGHRSVSWYQQTPGQGLQFLFEYFSETQRNKGNFPGRFSGRQFSNSRSEMNVSTLELGDSALYLCASSLGLASRDEKLFFGSGTQLSVL.

A note on this clonotype: Because it lacks the conserved phenylalanine or tryptophan at the end, this CDR3 is likely a read error. The V call is TRBV19, the J call TRBJ2-5; D remains unclear. Deletions cut 4 bases from V and 5 bases from J, with 8 bases between. Germline V lookup: CDR1 LNHDA, CDR2 SQIVND (reference sequence). The CDR3 contains 12 residues. CDR3 sequence (DNA): TGTGCCAGTAGTAGGCCCCGGGAGACCCAGTACATC. It encodes CASSRPRETQYI.

The V and J genes are TRBV11-2 and TRBJ2-3, with D unresolved. The CDR3 consists of 14 residues. Trimming left V 0 bases short and J 4 bases short, with 8 bases between. From germline, CDR1 is SGHAT and CDR2 FQNNGV. The CDR3 nucleotides read TGTGCCAGCAGCTTAGACCTTTACTCAGATACGCAGTATTTT. Protein product: CASSLDLYSDTQYF.

The V gene is TRBV7-2, the J gene TRBJ2-1; 10 bases are a match to TRBD2. Trimming cost V 5 bases and J 4 bases; bases outside gene matches: 14. Germline V CDR1 and CDR2: SGHTA, FQGNSA. CDR3 length: 18 residues. CDR3 region: CASSLQASGGGVYNEQFF. CDR3 bases: TGTGCCAGCAGCCTGCAGGCGAGCGGGGGGGGTGTGTACAATGAGCAGTTCTTC.

Only a few counts were recorded for this clonotype. V usage is TRBV12-5 and J usage is TRBJ1-5; D gene uncertain. V gave up 1 base and J gave up 6 bases, with 7 bases separating them. Looked up from germline, CDR1 is LGHNT and CDR2 is FRNRAP. The CDR3 runs 13 residues. The CDR3 spells CASGLEAGQPQHF. DNA for the CDR3: TGTGCTAGTGGTTTGGAGGCGGGTCAGCCCCAGCATTTT.

This clonotype has a count of ten or more. This chain uses TRBV5-4 with TRBJ1-1, with D perhaps matching TRBD1 (6 bases). This CDR3 has 15 residues. V lost 4 bases and J 6 bases, leaving 19 bases between the germline ends. Per the germline V gene, CDR1 is SGHNT and CDR2 is YYREEE (reference sequence). For the CDR3, the DNA is TGTGCCAGCAGCCCCCCGGACAGAGGGGACCCTGAAGCTTTCTTT. This encodes CASSPPDRGDPEAFF.

The CDR3 region has the DNA TGTGCCAGCAGCTTCACGACAGGGATGAACACTGAAGCTTTCTTT. Protein sequence: CASSFTTGMNTEAFF. The chain employs TRBV11-2 and TRBJ1-1, with TRBD1 identical over 7 bases. Trimming removed 3 bases from V and 0 bases from J; junction bases left unmatched: 4. Germline V gene lookup returns CDR1 SGHAT and CDR2 FQNNGV. This CDR3 has 15 residues.

As regards this clonotype: Relative to the germline gene, one junction end is altered; a read error may explain this. This chain joins TRBV12-3 or TRBV12-4 and TRBJ2-7; D is ambiguous. The CDR3 is made up of 12 amino acids. In DNA, the CDR3 is TGTGCCAGCACGAGTGGATCCTACGCGCAGTACTTC. Amino acids: CASTSGSYAQYF.

Only a few counts were recorded for this clonotype. V is TRBV11-1 and J is TRBJ2-2; TRBD1 matches at 8 bases. CDR1 and CDR2 (germline): SGHAT, FQDESV (reference sequence). The CDR3 length is 15 residues. With 5 bases clipped from V and 3 bases from J, the junction kept 5 bases outside the gene matches. The CDR3 loop is CASSHGTGYTGELFF. The CDR3 DNA is TGTGCCAGCAGCCATGGGACAGGATACACCGGGGAGCTGTTTTTT.

CDR3 coding DNA: TGTGCCAGCAGTTCCCGGCTCCGACTAGCGGGAACAGATACGCAGTATTTT. Amino acid sequence: CASSSRLRLAGTDTQYF. V usage is TRBV6-2 or TRBV6-3 and J usage is TRBJ2-3, with 11 bases matching TRBD2. The CDR3 runs 17 residues. J was trimmed by 3 bases and V by 4 bases; bases with no gene match: 9. Looked up from germline, CDR1 is MNHEY and CDR2 is SVGEGT.

This clonotype was detected a few times. J is TRBJ2-7 and V is TRBV18; tentatively, D is TRBD2 (6 bases). The CDR3 is 15 amino acids. Germline CDR1 is KGHSH and CDR2 is LQKENI. With 2 bases removed from V and 5 bases from J, the gap between germline ends came to 16 bases. In DNA form, the CDR3 reads TGTGCCAGCTCACCAGGACGCAACCCGGGGGACGAGCAGTACTTC. It yields the protein CASSPGRNPGDEQYF.

This clonotype was detected ten times or more. The chain couples TRBV7-2 to TRBJ1-4; a possible D gene is TRBD1 (6 bases). This CDR3 region has 16 residues. The germline gives CDR1 SGHTA, CDR2 FQGNSA. Trimming left V 3 bases short and J 0 bases short, with 11 bases between. As DNA, the CDR3 is TGTGCCAGCAGCTTGCCCGGGGGCGCAACTAATGAAAAACTGTTTTTT. Protein sequence: CASSLPGGATNEKLFF.

This clonotype was counted only a few times. The chain couples TRBV6-6 to TRBJ2-5; 7 nucleotides line up with TRBD1. The length of the CDR3 is 13 residues. The germline CDR1 and CDR2 sequences are MNHNY and SVGAGI (reference sequence). V shed 7 bases, J shed 5 bases, and the junction held 7 bases outside the gene matches. CDR3 nucleotides: TGTGCCAGCAACAGGGGCCCCCCGGAGACCCAGTACTTC. It is translated as CASNRGPPETQYF.

The sample holds many counts of this clonotype. The chain uses TRBV7-6 and TRBJ2-3; D call uncertain. The CDR3 is made up of 13 amino acids. V lost 1 base to trimming and J lost 7 bases, with 9 bases between them. Per germline, CDR1 SGHVS and CDR2 FNYEAQ. The CDR3 reads CASSLGVPNTQYF. The CDR3 bases are TGTGCCAGCAGCTTAGGAGTACCTAATACGCAGTATTTT.